A selection of T cell receptor beta chains follows, all from one sample in a study of lymphopenia after photon versus proton radiotherapy. Only in-frame clones appear in the TCRdb table, and some are missing; sequencing was by immunoSEQ multiplex PCR. Of about 40,000 clones listed, 86% are singletons. The sample was peripheral blood, taken from a patient treated with proton-based radiotherapy. The receptors originated from a woman aged 70-85 years with pancreatic cancer. Some clones in this sample may be carry-over from other donors' samples. Each CDR3 is given with its conserved first and last residue. Each record gives: J gene, clone size, V gene, D gene, CDR3 DNA, CDR3 protein. A D gene is named only where the DNA matches it firmly. Some rows mark clone size as missing; the rest say once, few, many or name a class of expanded clone.

>TRBJ1-5|-|TRBV5-5|-
TGTGCCAGCAACACTGGACAGAGAGATCAGCCCCAGCATTTT
CASNTGQRDQPQHF
>TRBJ2-4|-|TRBV5-1|-
TGCGCCAGCAGCCTAGGACCGATAAACATTCAGTACTTC
CASSLGPINIQYF
>TRBJ1-2|once|TRBV6-4|TRBD1
TGTGCCAGCAGTCAAACCGGGACAGGGGGTTATGGCTACACCTTC
CASSQTGTGGYGYTF
>TRBJ2-1|-|TRBV4-2|-
TGTGCCAGCAGAAGGGACGGAGGATTCAATGAGCAGTTCTTC
CASRRDGGFNEQFF
>TRBJ2-1|-|TRBV6-5|-
TGTGCCAGCAGTTACTCGGGTTTTAATGAGCAGTTCTTC
CASSYSGFNEQFF
>TRBJ2-5|-|TRBV6-6|-
TGTGCCAGCAGTTCCCTCTCCGTAGTCAAGACCCAGTACTTC
CASSSLSVVKTQYF
>TRBJ2-7|-|TRBV20-1|TRBD1
TGCAGTGCCCATCCCGGGACAGGGCCGTACTTC
CSAHPGTGPYF
>TRBJ1-3|once|TRBV9|-
TGTGCCAGCAGCGTAGAACTCAACTCTGGAAACACCATATATTTT
CASSVELNSGNTIYF
>TRBJ2-7|-|TRBV11-2|TRBD1
TGTGCCAGCAGCTACGGACAGGCAGGCGAGCAGTACTTC
CASSYGQAGEQYF
>TRBJ2-1|-|TRBV11-2|-
TGTGCCAGCAGCTCCGAGCGCCGTACCTACAATGAGCAGTTCTTC
CASSSERRTYNEQFF
>TRBJ2-3|-|TRBV11-3|-
TGTGCCAGCAGCTTTAGGGCAGAGGGTACGCAGTATTTT
CASSFRAEGTQYF
>TRBJ2-3|-|TRBV18|-
TGTGCCAGCTCACTCTCAGATACGCAGTATTTT
CASSLSDTQYF
>TRBJ2-5|-|TRBV4-3|-
TGCGCCAGCAGCCGAGATGGGGGGGCGAGGGAGACCCAGTACTTC
CASSRDGGARETQYF
>TRBJ2-1|once|TRBV9|-
TGTGCCAGCAGCGTAGGTCTCTCCTACAATGAGCAGTTCTTC
CASSVGLSYNEQFF
>TRBJ2-7|-|TRBV9|TRBD2
TGTGCCAGCAGCGTCGGTTCCAGCGGGGCCTGGTGGGAGCAGTACTTC
CASSVGSSGAWWEQYF
>TRBJ2-2|few|TRBV5-6|-
TGTGCCAGCAGCCCTTGGGGGAGAGGAGCCGGGGAGCTGTTTTTT
CASSPWGRGAGELFF
>TRBJ2-2|-|TRBV4-2|TRBD1
TGTGCCAGCAGCCGTCAGGGGGCCGGGGAGCTGTTTTTT
CASSRQGAGELFF
>TRBJ2-4|once|TRBV4-1|-
TGCGCCAGCAGCCAAGGGGACCGAGGTGGGACCAAAAACATTCAGTACTTC
CASSQGDRGGTKNIQYF
>TRBJ2-5|-|TRBV7-6|-
TGTGCCAGCAGCTTAGTGGGGAATCCACAAGAGACCCAGTACTTC
CASSLVGNPQETQYF
>TRBJ1-2|once|TRBV27|-
TGTGCCAGCAGGGAGAGGGGGGAAGGCTACACCTTC
CASRERGEGYTF
>TRBJ2-7|few|TRBV19|-
TGTGCCAGTAGTCCGGGGGGCGGGAGATCGTACGAGCAGTACTTC
CASSPGGGRSYEQYF
>TRBJ2-2|-|TRBV5-1|-
TGCGCCAGCAGCTTGGTATCAGGGGTCGGGGAGCTGTTTTTT
CASSLVSGVGELFF
>TRBJ2-5|-|TRBV7-2|TRBD2
TGTGCCAGCAGCAAACACGGAGCGGGAGGATACGAGACCCAGTACTTC
CASSKHGAGGYETQYF
>TRBJ1-1|-|TRBV5-1|-
TGCGCCAGCAGCTTGTTGGGAGTTGGGTCCACTGAAGCTTTCTTT
CASSLLGVGSTEAFF
>TRBJ2-1|-|TRBV6-5|-
TGTGCCAGCAGTTACTCGGTGGCAGAACTAGACAATGAGCAGTTCTTC
CASSYSVAELDNEQFF
>TRBJ2-7|-|TRBV7-9|-
TGTGCCAGCAGCTTAGGTGGGGGCAGGGTTGCCTACGAGCAGTACTTC
CASSLGGGRVAYEQYF
>TRBJ2-7|-|TRBV6-5|TRBD1
TGTGCCAGCAGTAGAGGGACAGTCTCCTACGAGCAGTACTTC
CASSRGTVSYEQYF
>TRBJ2-1|-|TRBV5-1|-
TGCGCCAGCAGCTTGGTAGCGGACTCCTACAATGAGCAGTTCTTC
CASSLVADSYNEQFF
>TRBJ2-7|-|TRBV5-4|TRBD2
TGTGCCAGCAGCCTTGGACTAGCGGGAGTAGAAGAGCAGTACTTC
CASSLGLAGVEEQYF
>TRBJ1-1|-|TRBV5-6|-
TGTGCCAGCAGCTTGGGGTGGGGTCGGAACACTGAAGCTTTCTTT
CASSLGWGRNTEAFF
>TRBJ2-7|once|TRBV30|TRBD1
TGTGCCGCAACGCGACAGGGGGCGTACGAGCAGTACTTC
CAATRQGAYEQYF
>TRBJ2-7|-|TRBV5-5|TRBD2
TGTGCCAGCAGCTGGGGCTTTAGCGGGAGGGCCTACGAGCAGTACTTC
CASSWGFSGRAYEQYF
>TRBJ2-3|-|TRBV15|TRBD2
TGTGCCACCAGCAGGGGGGGACTAGCTGTGACAGATACGCAGTATTTT
CATSRGGLAVTDTQYF
>TRBJ2-3|-|TRBV30|TRBD2
TGTGCCTGGAGCGCCGCTCCGCTAGCGGGAGTCCCAGATACGCAGTATTTT
CAWSAAPLAGVPDTQYF
>TRBJ2-3|-|TRBV5-1|TRBD1
TGCGCCAGCAGCGACAGGGGGGGTAATTCAGATACGCAGTATTTT
CASSDRGGNSDTQYF
>TRBJ1-2|-|TRBV6-7|-
TGTGCCAGCAGCTCCCCCAAGGACCCTACCACCTACACCTTC
CASSSPKDPTTYTF
>TRBJ1-4|-|TRBV18|-
TGTGCCAGCTCACCGGGCGCAACTAATGAAAAACTGTTTTTT
CASSPGATNEKLFF
>TRBJ2-7|-|TRBV11-2|-
TGTGCCAGCAGCAAGGGACATAACCCAATCGAGCAGTACTTC
CASSKGHNPIEQYF
>TRBJ1-1|-|TRBV27|-
TGTGCCAGCAGTTTAAGGGCCCCAGTAGGAACTGAAGCTTTCTTT
CASSLRAPVGTEAFF
>TRBJ1-4|-|TRBV18|-
TGTGCCAGCTCGCCGTCTGGGGTAGAAAAACTGTTTTTT
CASSPSGVEKLFF
>TRBJ1-1|-|TRBV15|-
TGTGCCACCAGCAGCCCATTTGAGGGCGAAGCTTTCTTT
CATSSPFEGEAFF
>TRBJ2-3|-|TRBV10-3|-
TGTGCCATCAGTGAGGGGCAGGGGTTAGATACGCAGTATTTT
CAISEGQGLDTQYF
>TRBJ2-7|-|TRBV6-5|TRBD1
TGTGCCAGCAGGGCCGGCACAGGGGGCGGCTACGAGCAGTACTTC
CASRAGTGGGYEQYF
>TRBJ2-7|few|TRBV11-2|-
TGTGCCAGCAGCCAGGGGGACTCCCGGAGCTCCTACGAGCAGTACTTC
CASSQGDSRSSYEQYF
>TRBJ2-3|-|TRBV6-5|TRBD2
TGTGCCAGCAGTTCTACTAGCGGGTGGACAGATACGCAGTATTTT
CASSSTSGWTDTQYF
>TRBJ2-2|-|TRBV10-1|-
TGCGCCAGCAGTAAGGGTAGCCCCACCGGGGAGCTGTTTTTT
CASSKGSPTGELFF
>TRBJ2-7|-|TRBV11-2|TRBD2
TGTGCCAGCAGCTCCCGGACTAGCGGGAGGGCCCCCTACGAGCAGTACTTC
CASSSRTSGRAPYEQYF
>TRBJ2-7|-|TRBV30|-
TGTGCCTGGAGGGTAGCGGATAGCTCCTACGAGCAGTACTTC
CAWRVADSSYEQYF
>TRBJ2-2|-|TRBV30|-
TGTGCCTGGGGCTCGAACACCGGGGAGCTGTTTTTT
CAWGSNTGELFF
>TRBJ2-2|-|TRBV5-1|-
TGCGCCAGCAGCTCCGGACTTACCGGGGAGCTGTTTTTT
CASSSGLTGELFF
>TRBJ1-5|-|TRBV29-1|-
TGCAGCGTTGGGACACCGAATCAGCCCCAGCATTTT
CSVGTPNQPQHF
>TRBJ2-7|-|TRBV7-9|TRBD1
TGTGCCAGCAAGGGACAGGAAGGCTACGAGCAGTACTTC
CASKGQEGYEQYF